This entry concerns a single T cell receptor (beta chain). This sample was taken from a study of control samples from healthy donors and cancer patients. Looked up from germline, CDR1 is SGHKS and CDR2 is YYEKEE (reference sequence). The V end lost 1 base, the J end lost 5 bases, and 16 bases lay between the germline ends. The CDR3 runs to 16 residues. The data were produced by immunoSEQ multiplex PCR, yet TCRdb's version contains in-frame clones alone and is incomplete. The sample holds tens of thousands of clones, approximately 82% seen once. V and J are TRBV5-5 and TRBJ2-1, with D possibly TRBD2 on 5 matching bases. Sequencing was done on a sample of blood. This sequence originates from a man in his sixties in good health. CDR3 DNA: TGTGCCAGCAGCTTGTTCACGGGGAGAACCAACAATGAGCAGTTCTTC. This sequence encodes CASSLFTGRTNNEQFF.